The present TCR beta chain was sequenced within a study of T-cell reconstitution after alpha-beta-depleted transplantation in children listed by TCRdb under 2016. Regarding the complete study: Using TCR repertoire profiling, the study followed T-cell immune reconstitution in a quantitative way in children after TCRalphabeta/CD19-depleted allogeneic hematopoietic cell transplantation.

Library preparation used PCR. Sequencing instrument: Illumina HiSeq 2500. TCR libraries were prepared with molecular barcoding, using unique molecular identifiers to normalize TCRbeta repertoire quantification. Using fastp trimming at Q25 and MiXCR clonotype assembly, TCRdb reanalyzed the public sequencing data and kept in-frame beta chains. One record per CDR3 amino acid sequence lists the most common genes and DNA. Counted in this sample were about 350,000 distinct CDR3 sequences; roughly 15% of them appeared once. The ten largest clones capture over 3.5% of the sample. This clonotype was seen more than once but under ten times. Its antigen is not yet known. No clone much larger than this one lies a single base away; base qualities are absent. In the germline V gene (reference sequence), CDR1 corresponds to DFQATT and CDR2 to SNEGSKA. Its CDR3 holds 16 amino acids, cysteine through phenylalanine. Here the CDR3 DNA is all that survives: 48 bases in frame from base 1. Trimming accounts for 5 bases at V and 2 bases at J, while the number of junction bases matched to no gene is 12.

The TCR was taken from a human donor who donated a stem cell graft to a child with Fanconi anemia. The input for sequencing was PBMCs, taken from the stem cell graft. The receptor chain draws on TRBV20-1 and TRBJ1-5, with 7 bases matching TRBD1. The CDR3 reads CSAPPFDREGNQPQHF. The DNA sequence is as follows: TGCAGTGCTCCCCCATTCGACAGGGAGGGCAATCAGCCCCAGCATTTT.